Each of the 13 T cell receptor beta chains below was sequenced from the same sample in a study of T cell clonality in common variable immunodeficiency (dated by TCRdb to the mid-2010s). Library preparation was by the immunoSEQ multiplex PCR assay. The table comes from immuneACCESS by way of TCRdb, which keeps in-frame sequences with V and J called. Part of the clones is missing from these tables; in studies checked, under half for an unresolved V gene and the rest for unknown reasons. In this sample the table shows approximately 64,000 clones, and no singletons are among them. Of the sample, 1.5% to 2% is held by the ten largest clones. Sequencing was performed on peripheral blood mononuclear cells. The source of these receptors is a person aged 18 to 69 in good health.

Many counts were recorded for this clone. CDR3 residues: CSANQREGRVEDTQYF. CDR3 bases read: TGCAGTGCTAACCAGCGGGAGGGCCGAGTGGAAGATACG. The chain has TRBV20-1 and TRBJ2-3; 10 bases line up with TRBD2. The DNA ends 3 residues before the CDR3 does, and the rest of the CDR3 is filled in from the germline J gene. The J segment lost 5 bases and the V segment lost 4 bases, leaving 12 bases of the junction unmatched. The CDR3 spans 16 residues. Germline CDR1 and CDR2: DFQATT and SNEGSKA (reference sequence).

Many counts were recorded for this clone. The read ends 3 residues before the CDR3 terminus; that terminus is restored from the germline J gene. This chain connects TRBV11-2 to TRBJ1-4, with 11 positions matching TRBD1. The junction had 2 bases not matched to a gene; V was cut back by 3 bases and J by 5 bases. Germline assignment: CDR1 SGHAT and CDR2 FQNNGV. This CDR3 comprises 15 residues. This chain's CDR3 is CASSLGDRGNEKLFF. CDR3 DNA (partial): TGTGCCAGCAGCTTGGGGGACAGGGGGAATGAAAAA.

Many counts were recorded for this clone. The read falls 3 residues short of the CDR3 end, and the missing part is taken from the germline J gene. This chain links TRBV29-1 with TRBJ2-1; 9 nucleotides line up with TRBD2. This CDR3 region has 15 residues. Germline values: CDR1 SQVTM, CDR2 ANQGSEA. V was pared by 0 bases and J by 5 bases, with 5 bases of the junction left unmatched. The CDR3 bases that were read are TGCAGCGTTGAAGATGCGGGAGGGTTGGACAATGAG. Translation gives CSVEDAGGLDNE. In full, the CDR3 is CSVEDAGGLDNEQFF.

The table lists this clone with many counts. The read ends 3 residues before the CDR3 terminus; that terminus is restored from the germline J gene. V is TRBV5-1 and J is TRBJ2-2; possible D gene TRBD1, 6 bases. CDR3 size: 15 residues. Trimming removed 0 bases at V and 0 bases at J, with 6 bases between. Germline V gene data show CDR1 as SGHRS and CDR2 as YFSETQ. The CDR3 region is CASSLDRANTGELFF. The CDR3 bases that were read are TGCGCCAGCAGCTTGGACAGGGCGAACACCGGGGAG.

This clone was found many times. The CDR3 is cut off 3 residues early in the read; its end comes from the germline J gene. The chain has TRBV5-6 and TRBJ2-3, with 8 nucleotides matching TRBD1. Trimming at V came to 1 base and at J to 3 bases, leaving 4 bases not matched to a gene. Germline V gene lookup returns CDR1 SGHDT and CDR2 YYEEEE. This CDR3 is 15 amino acids long. The CDR3 sequence: CASSLITGGTDTQYF. The sequenced CDR3 bases are TGTGCCAGCAGCTTGATCACAGGGGGTACAGATACG.

This clone showed up many times. The part of the CDR3 DNA that was read is TGTGCCACCAGCCGGACAGGGTGGACTGATACG. It encodes CATSRTGWTDT. The full-length CDR3 reads as CATSRTGWTDTQYF. V is TRBV15 and J is TRBJ2-3; 8 bases align to TRBD1. The sequenced fragment ends 3 residues before the CDR3 boundary, so the rest is inferred from the germline J gene. Per the germline V gene, CDR1 is LNHNV and CDR2 is YYDKDF (reference sequence). This CDR3 is 14 amino acids long. Trimming cost V 5 bases and J 6 bases; bases outside gene matches: 7.

This clone was recorded many times. The read falls 3 residues short of the CDR3 end, and the missing part is taken from the germline J gene. The chain combines TRBV7-9 with TRBJ2-1, with D possibly matching TRBD1 (6 bases). CDR3 length: 11 amino acids. Germline V gene data show CDR1 as SEHNR and CDR2 as FQNEAQ (reference sequence). V was clipped by 5 bases and J by 8 bases, with 7 bases between them. The CDR3 DNA, read in part, is TGTGCCAGCAGCAACAGGGATGAG. This gives the protein CASSNRDE. The entire CDR3 protein reads CASSNRDEQFF.

This clone came up many times. The read stops 3 residues short of the end of the CDR3; the missing end is completed from the germline J gene. The V gene is TRBV11-3, the J gene TRBJ1-1; weak D call: TRBD1 (6 bases). Germline values: CDR1 SGHNT, CDR2 YENEEA. Trimming shortened V by 5 bases and J by 2 bases, and 12 bases separated the two germline ends. This CDR3 comprises 14 residues. The covered CDR3 bases are TGTGCCAGCAGCCCAGGACAGAGTAACACTGAA. Its protein product is CASSPGQSNTE. The entire CDR3 is CASSPGQSNTEAFF.

This clone was seen at least ten times. The missing CDR3 end, 3 residues past where the read stops, is filled in from the germline J gene. The chain links TRBV12-3 or TRBV12-4 to TRBJ2-5; 10 nucleotides align to TRBD1. The CDR3 runs 16 residues. V was pared by 7 bases and J by 5 bases, with 13 bases of the junction left unmatched. The sequenced CDR3 bases are TGTGCCAGCACCCCGCCCGGGACAGGGGTGATCGAGACC. It encodes CASTPPGTGVIET. The complete CDR3 protein is CASTPPGTGVIETQYF.

The table lists this clone with many counts. Read sequence stops 3 residues before the CDR3 end, and the germline J gene provides the missing end. The chain uses TRBV12-3 or TRBV12-4 and TRBJ1-4; no firm D call. With 3 bases removed from V and 1 base from J, the gap between germline ends came to 9 bases. The CDR3 has 15 residues. The CDR3 loop is CASSFLAGTNEKLFF. Partial CDR3 DNA: TGTGCCAGCAGTTTTCTGGCGGGAACTAATGAAAAA.

Ten or more counts support this clone. The CDR3 is cut off 3 residues early in the read; its end comes from the germline J gene. This chain joins TRBV20-1 and TRBJ2-1, with 8 bases aligning to TRBD2. V gave up 0 bases and J gave up 5 bases; unmatched junction bases: 9. In germline, CDR1 is DFQATT, CDR2 SNEGSKA (reference sequence). This CDR3 contains 16 residues. The CDR3 here is CSARDAGGGPHNEQFF. CDR3 DNA (partial): TGCAGTGCTAGAGATGCTGGCGGGGGGCCCCACAATGAG.

The table lists this clone with many counts. The read falls 3 residues short of the CDR3 end, and the missing part is taken from the germline J gene. The genes are TRBV20-1 and TRBJ2-2; the match to TRBD2 covers 13 bases. CDR1 and CDR2 (germline): DFQATT, SNEGSKA (reference sequence). V shed 1 base and J 8 bases; nucleotides not matched to a gene: 4. There are 15 residues in the CDR3. The covered CDR3 bases are TGCAGTGCTAGAGCACTAGCGGGAGGGGGTGGGGAG. Translating it yields CSARALAGGGGE. From start to end, the CDR3 is CSARALAGGGGELFF.

In this sample, this clone turned up many times. Read coverage stops 3 residues before the CDR3 terminus; the germline J gene supplies the remainder. This sample also contains other DNA sequences that code for the same CDR3. The gene calls are TRBV6-1 and TRBJ1-5; tentative D call: TRBD1 (5 bases). The germline V gene encodes CDR1 MNHNS and CDR2 SASEGT. CDR3 length: 15 residues. The V end was cut by 0 bases, the J end by 4 bases, with 10 bases between. CDR3 in amino acids: CASSEAGGGNQPQHF. Incomplete CDR3 DNA: TGTGCCAGCAGTGAAGCGGGGGGTGGGAATCAGCCC.